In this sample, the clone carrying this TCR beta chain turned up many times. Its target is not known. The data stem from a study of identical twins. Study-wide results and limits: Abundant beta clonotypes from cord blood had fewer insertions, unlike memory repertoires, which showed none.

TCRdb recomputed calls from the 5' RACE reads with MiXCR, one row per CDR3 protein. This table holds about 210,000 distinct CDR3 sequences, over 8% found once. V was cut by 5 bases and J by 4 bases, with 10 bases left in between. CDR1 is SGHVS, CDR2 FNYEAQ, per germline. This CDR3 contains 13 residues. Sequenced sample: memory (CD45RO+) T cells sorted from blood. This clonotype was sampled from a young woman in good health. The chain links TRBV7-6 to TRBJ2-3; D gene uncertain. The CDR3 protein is CASSHVAADTQYF. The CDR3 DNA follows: TGTGCCAGCAGCCATGTTGCCGCAGATACGCAGTATTTT.